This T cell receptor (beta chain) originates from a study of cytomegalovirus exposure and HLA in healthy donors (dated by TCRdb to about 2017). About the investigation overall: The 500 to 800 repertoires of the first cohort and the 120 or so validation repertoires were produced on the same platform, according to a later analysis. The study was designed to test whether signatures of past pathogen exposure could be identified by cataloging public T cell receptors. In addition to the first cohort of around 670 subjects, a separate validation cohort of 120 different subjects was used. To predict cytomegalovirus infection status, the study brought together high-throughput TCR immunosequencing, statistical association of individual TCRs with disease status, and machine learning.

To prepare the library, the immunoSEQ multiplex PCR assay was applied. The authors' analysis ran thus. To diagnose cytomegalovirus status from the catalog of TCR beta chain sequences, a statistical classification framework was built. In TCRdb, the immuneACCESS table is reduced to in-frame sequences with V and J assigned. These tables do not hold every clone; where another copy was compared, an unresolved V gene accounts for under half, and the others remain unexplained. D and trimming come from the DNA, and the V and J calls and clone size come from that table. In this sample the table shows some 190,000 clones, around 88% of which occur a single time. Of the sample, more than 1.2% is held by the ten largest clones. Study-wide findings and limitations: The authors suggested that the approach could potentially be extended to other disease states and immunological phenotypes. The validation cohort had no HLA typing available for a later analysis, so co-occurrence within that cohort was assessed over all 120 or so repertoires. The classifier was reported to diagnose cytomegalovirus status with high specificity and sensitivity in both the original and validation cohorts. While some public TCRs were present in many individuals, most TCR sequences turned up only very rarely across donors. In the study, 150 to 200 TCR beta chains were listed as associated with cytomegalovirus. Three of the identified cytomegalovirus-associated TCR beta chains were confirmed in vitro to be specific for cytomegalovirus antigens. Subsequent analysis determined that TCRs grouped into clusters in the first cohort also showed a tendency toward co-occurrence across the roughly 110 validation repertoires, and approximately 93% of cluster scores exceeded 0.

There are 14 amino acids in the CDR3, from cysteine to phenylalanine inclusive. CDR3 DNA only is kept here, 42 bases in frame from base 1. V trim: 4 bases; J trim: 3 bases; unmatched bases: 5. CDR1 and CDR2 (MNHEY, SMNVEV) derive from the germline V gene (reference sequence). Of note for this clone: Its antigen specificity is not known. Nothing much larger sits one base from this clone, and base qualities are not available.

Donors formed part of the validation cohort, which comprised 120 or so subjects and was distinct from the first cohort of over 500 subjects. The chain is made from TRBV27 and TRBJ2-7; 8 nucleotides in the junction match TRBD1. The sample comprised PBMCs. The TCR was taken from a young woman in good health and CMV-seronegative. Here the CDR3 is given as CASSSWDRYYEQYF. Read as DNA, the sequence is TGTGCCAGCAGTTCGTGGGACAGGTACTACGAGCAGTACTTC.